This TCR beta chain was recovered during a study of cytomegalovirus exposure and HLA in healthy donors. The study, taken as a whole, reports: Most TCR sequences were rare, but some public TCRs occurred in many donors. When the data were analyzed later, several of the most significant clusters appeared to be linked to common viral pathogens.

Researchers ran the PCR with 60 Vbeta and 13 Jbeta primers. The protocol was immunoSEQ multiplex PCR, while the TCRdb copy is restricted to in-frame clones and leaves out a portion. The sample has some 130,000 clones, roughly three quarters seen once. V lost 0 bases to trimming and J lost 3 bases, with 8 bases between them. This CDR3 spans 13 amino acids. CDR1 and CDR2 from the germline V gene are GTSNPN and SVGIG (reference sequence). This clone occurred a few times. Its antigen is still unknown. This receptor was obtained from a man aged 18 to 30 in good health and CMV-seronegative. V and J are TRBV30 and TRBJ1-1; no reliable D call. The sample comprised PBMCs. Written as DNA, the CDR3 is TGTGCCTGGAGTGTATCGGGTCACACTGAAGCTTTCTTT. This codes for CAWSVSGHTEAFF. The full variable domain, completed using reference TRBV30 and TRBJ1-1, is SQTIHQWPATLVQPVGSPLSLECTVEGTSNPNLYWYRQAAGRGLQLLFYSVGIGQISSEVPQNLSASRPQDRQFILSSKKLLLSDSGFYLCAWSVSGHTEAFFGQGTRLTVV.